Following are 2 T cell receptor beta chains from one sample sequenced in a study of T cell responses to AZD1222 COVID-19 vaccine. Assay used: immunoSEQ multiplex PCR; TCRdb lists only in-frame clones, some missing. The table includes about 82,000 clones, roughly 90% detected once. The sequencing here drew on peripheral blood, taken on day 0 of AZD1222 vaccination. The source is an adult in good health.

This chain joins TRBV7-8 and TRBJ2-7, with 7 bases matching TRBD1. Germline loops: CDR1 SGHVS, CDR2 FQNEAQ. V was clipped by 1 base and J by 2 bases; unmatched bases: 8. The CDR3 totals 16 residues. CDR3 bases: TGTGCCAGCAGCTTAGTCGAGGGGACAGACCCCTACGAGCAGTACTTC. Protein product: CASSLVEGTDPYEQYF.

The rearrangement joins TRBV24-1 to TRBJ2-3; TRBD2 matches 9 bases. The trim removed 6 bases at V and 1 base at J, leaving 7 bases unmatched. The CDR3 sequence is 16 residues long. Germline CDR1 is KGHDR and CDR2 is SFDVKD. Here the CDR3 DNA reads TGTGCCACCAGTCCTGCGGGGGGGGGAGGCACAGATACGCAGTATTTT. It specifies CATSPAGGGGTDTQYF.